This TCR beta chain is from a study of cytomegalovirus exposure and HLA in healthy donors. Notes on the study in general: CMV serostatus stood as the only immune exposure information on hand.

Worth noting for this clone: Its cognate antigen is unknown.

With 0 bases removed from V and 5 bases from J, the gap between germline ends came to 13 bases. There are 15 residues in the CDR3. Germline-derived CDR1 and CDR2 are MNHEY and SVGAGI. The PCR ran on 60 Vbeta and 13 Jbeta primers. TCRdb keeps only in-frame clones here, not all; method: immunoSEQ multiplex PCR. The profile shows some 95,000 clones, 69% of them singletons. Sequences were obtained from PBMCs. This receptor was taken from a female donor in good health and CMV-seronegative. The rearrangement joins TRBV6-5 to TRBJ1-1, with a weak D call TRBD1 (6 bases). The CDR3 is CASSYSFRGGTEAFF. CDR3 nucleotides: TGTGCCAGCAGTTACTCATTCAGGGGTGGGACTGAAGCTTTCTTT.